The rows below give T cell receptor beta chains drawn from one sample of a study of blood T cell repertoires in COVID-19. The table came from immunoSEQ multiplex PCR; TCRdb's copy has only in-frame clones and leaves some out. The sample has under 200,000 clones, approximately 86% seen once. Sequencing input: peripheral blood. The source of these receptors is a man between 45 and 60 years old with active or convalescent COVID-19. The conserved cysteine and the conserved F or W are not part of the CDR3 here. The order of the fields is J gene, V gene, CDR3 protein.

TRBJ2-7,TRBV2,ASRQTGTGGLEQY
TRBJ1-5,TRBV27,ASSLFPGTTQH
TRBJ2-1,TRBV27,ASGRNEQF
TRBJ2-3,TRBV9,ASSIGTSGSTDTQY
TRBJ2-7,TRBV20-1,SASGPGITGEQY
TRBJ1-4,TRBV18,ASSPYREAAEKLF
TRBJ2-7,TRBV10-3,AIKPGTGGYEQY
TRBJ1-2,TRBV12-3/TRBV12-4,ASSPGGSYGYT
TRBJ1-3,TRBV19,ASTTGQWDGNTIY
TRBJ2-2,TRBV7-9,ASSIGTGNTGELF
TRBJ2-1,TRBV4-3,ASSQGSVNEQF
TRBJ1-1,TRBV28,ASSLVGTAHTEAF
TRBJ2-1,TRBV19,ASSFTTSGTSPSGEQF
TRBJ1-5,TRBV9,ASSLGGLGQPQH
TRBJ2-2,TRBV25-1,ASSELGSGTGNTGELF
TRBJ2-1,TRBV4-3,ASSQEFTSGGTRSYNEQF
TRBJ2-5,TRBV5-1,ASSLSMDRAETQY
TRBJ2-1,TRBV5-1,ASSPSVNEQF